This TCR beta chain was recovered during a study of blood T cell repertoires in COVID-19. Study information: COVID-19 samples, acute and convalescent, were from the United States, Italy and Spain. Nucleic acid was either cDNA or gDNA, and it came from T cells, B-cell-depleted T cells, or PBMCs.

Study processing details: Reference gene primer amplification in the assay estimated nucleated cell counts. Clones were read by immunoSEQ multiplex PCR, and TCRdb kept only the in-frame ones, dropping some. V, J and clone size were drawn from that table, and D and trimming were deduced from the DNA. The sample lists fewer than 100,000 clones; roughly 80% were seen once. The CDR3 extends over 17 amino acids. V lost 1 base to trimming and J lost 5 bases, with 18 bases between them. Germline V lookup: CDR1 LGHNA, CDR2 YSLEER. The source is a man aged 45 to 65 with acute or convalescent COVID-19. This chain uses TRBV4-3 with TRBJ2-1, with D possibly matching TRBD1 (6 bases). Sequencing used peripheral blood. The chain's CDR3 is CASSQGAAGDLDNEQFF. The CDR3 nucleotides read TGCGCCAGCAGCCAAGGTGCCGCAGGGGACCTAGACAATGAGCAGTTCTTC.